The 6 T cell receptor beta chains below come from one sample, sequenced in a study of beta chain features in type 1 diabetes. The authors reverse transcribed all of the isolated RNA, so sequencing captured expressed TCRB transcripts. Produced via immunoSEQ multiplex PCR; TCRdb's table is partial and in-frame only. This table holds a few hundred thousand clones, around 9.6% found once. Input material: naive CD4+ T cells from blood. The receptors come from a woman under 30 in good health.

This clone was detected a few times. The chain uses TRBV11-1 and TRBJ2-6; D is ambiguous. CDR3 length: 14 amino acids. Per the germline V gene, CDR1 is SGHAT and CDR2 is FQDESV (reference sequence). The V gene lost 6 bases and the J gene lost 2 bases, with 8 bases spanning the gap. CDR3 region: CASSELAGANVLTF. As DNA, the CDR3 is TGTGCCAGCAGTGAGTTGGCTGGGGCCAACGTCCTGACTTTC.

The sample holds a few counts of this clone. The rearrangement joins TRBV5-1 to TRBJ2-7; 7 bases are shared with TRBD2. The CDR3 loop spans 13 amino acids. Germline CDR1 reads SGHRS; CDR2 reads YFSETQ. V was clipped by 5 bases and J by 6 bases; unmatched bases: 8. The CDR3 sequence: CASRPTGGSEQYF. The CDR3 coding sequence is TGCGCCAGCAGGCCCACGGGGGGTAGCGAGCAGTACTTC.

The chain uses TRBV21-1 and TRBJ1-5; the listed D gene, TRBD1, was not tested against the DNA. TRBV21-1 is a recognized pseudogene. CDR3 length: 15 amino acids. DNA of the CDR3: TGTGCCAGCAGTTACGGACAGGATAGCAATCAGCCCCAGCATTTT. Its translation: CASSYGQDSNQPQHF.

V usage is TRBV2 and J usage is TRBJ2-4; D may be TRBD1 (6 bases). The germline V gene has CDR1 SNHLY and CDR2 FYNNEI. V lost 7 bases and J 0 bases, leaving 16 bases between the germline ends. The CDR3 is 16 amino acids. The DNA of the CDR3 is TGTGCCAGCAATCCAGGACAGACCTTAGCCAAAAACATTCAGTACTTC. Protein sequence: CASNPGQTLAKNIQYF.

This clone was seen a few times. This chain connects TRBV30 to TRBJ1-3, with 10 bases identical to TRBD1. V dropped 3 bases and J dropped 7; count of bases not matched to a gene: 6. Germline V gives CDR1 GTSNPN, CDR2 SVGIG (reference sequence). The CDR3 sequence is 14 residues long. CDR3 in amino acids: CAWSQGQGMNTIYF. The CDR3 DNA reads TGTGCCTGGAGCCAGGGACAGGGGATGAACACCATATATTTT.

V is TRBV7-2 and J is TRBJ1-2; D is undetermined. Trimming shortened V by 6 bases and J by 0 bases, and 14 bases separated the two germline ends. Germline V CDR1 and CDR2: SGHTA, FQGNSA. This CDR3 has 15 residues. CDR3 amino acids: CASSSTAGANYGYTF. CDR3 bases: TGTGCCAGCAGTTCCACGGCGGGAGCTAACTATGGCTACACCTTC. The variable domain in full, completed from reference TRBV7-2 and TRBJ1-2, reads GAGVSQSPSNKVTEKGKDVELRCDPISGHTALYWYRQSLGQGLEFLIYFQGNSAPDKSGLPSDRFSAERTGGSVSTLTIQRTQQEDSAVYLCASSSTAGANYGYTFGSGTRLTVV.